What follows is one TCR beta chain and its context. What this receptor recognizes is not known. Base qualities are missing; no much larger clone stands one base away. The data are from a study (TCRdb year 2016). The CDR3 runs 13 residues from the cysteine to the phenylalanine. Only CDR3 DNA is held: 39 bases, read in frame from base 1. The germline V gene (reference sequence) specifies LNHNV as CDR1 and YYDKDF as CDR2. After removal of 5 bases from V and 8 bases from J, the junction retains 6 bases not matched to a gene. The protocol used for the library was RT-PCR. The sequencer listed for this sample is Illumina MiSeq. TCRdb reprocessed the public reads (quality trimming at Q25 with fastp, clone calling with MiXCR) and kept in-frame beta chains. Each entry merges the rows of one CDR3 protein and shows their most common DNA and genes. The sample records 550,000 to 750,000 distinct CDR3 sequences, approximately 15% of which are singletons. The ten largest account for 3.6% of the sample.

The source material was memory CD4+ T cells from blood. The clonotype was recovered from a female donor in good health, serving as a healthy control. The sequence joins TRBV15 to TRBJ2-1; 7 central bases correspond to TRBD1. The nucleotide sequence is TGTGCCACCAGCGTAAACAGGGGCGATGAGCAGTTCTTC. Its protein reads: CATSVNRGDEQFF.